These 28 T cell receptor beta chains were all obtained from the same sample, sequenced in a study of cytotoxic CD8 clonotypes in ibrutinib-treated CLL. Here immunoSEQ multiplex PCR was the method, and the copy in TCRdb shows in-frame clones only, minus some. The repertoire has about 140,000 clones, 70% to 90% of them found once; the top ten carry 7.5% to 8%. This specimen was PBMCs, taken after 36 months of ibrutinib treatment. These receptors were obtained from a human donor with chronic lymphocytic leukemia.

The genes are TRBV19 and TRBJ2-1; unclear D gene. The CDR3 totals 12 residues. Between the trimmed V and J ends, which lost 1 base and 10 bases, there was a span of 8 bases. Looked up from germline, CDR1 is LNHDA and CDR2 is SQIVND (reference sequence). The CDR3 sequence: CASSIGRLEQFF. The CDR3, as DNA: TGTGCCAGTAGTATAGGGCGGCTAGAGCAGTTCTTC. The variable domain in full, completed from reference TRBV19 and TRBJ2-1, reads DGGITQSPKYLFRKEGQNVTLSCEQNLNHDAMYWYRQDPGQGLRLIYYSQIVNDFQKGDIAEGYSVSREKKESFPLTVTSAQKNPTAFYLCASSIGRLEQFFGPGTRLTVL.

V is TRBV15 and J is TRBJ1-6; unclear D gene. Per germline, CDR1 LNHNV and CDR2 YYDKDF (reference sequence). The CDR3 runs to 14 residues. The germline V and J ends were trimmed by 0 bases and 6 bases, with 6 bases remaining between them. The CDR3 is CATSRDFRNSPLHF. CDR3 in DNA: TGTGCCACCAGCAGAGATTTCCGTAATTCACCCCTCCACTTT.

The V and J genes are TRBV27 and TRBJ1-6; 10 bases align to TRBD1. This CDR3 contains 19 residues. V dropped 6 bases and J dropped 10; count of bases not matched to a gene: 21. Germline V gene lookup returns CDR1 MNHEY and CDR2 SMNVEV (reference sequence). CDR3 sequence reads: CASSRTGGFTPALRSPLHF. CDR3 bases: TGTGCCAGCAGCAGGACAGGGGGTTTTACGCCGGCCCTTCGGTCACCCCTCCACTTT.

V gene TRBV18 combines with J gene TRBJ2-3; D gene unclear. This CDR3 contains 14 residues. The V end was cut by 3 bases, the J end by 0 bases, with 7 bases between. Germline V gene lookup returns CDR1 KGHSH and CDR2 LQKENI. The CDR3 coding sequence is TGTGCCAGCTCACCGTGGCGGAGCACAGATACGCAGTATTTT. Translating it yields CASSPWRSTDTQYF. Full variable domain (rest looked up from reference TRBV18 and TRBJ2-3): NAGVMQNPRHLVRRRGQEARLRCSPMKGHSHVYWYRQLPEEGLKFMVYLQKENIIDESGMPKERFSAEFPKEGPSILRIQQVVRGDSAAYFCASSPWRSTDTQYFGPGTRLTVL.

The chain carries TRBV7-9 and TRBJ2-6; D not resolved. The CDR3 length is 18 residues. The V gene lost 1 base and the J gene lost 2 bases, with 15 bases spanning the gap. The germline V gene has CDR1 SEHNR and CDR2 FQNEAQ (reference sequence). CDR3 residues: CASSLVARRRTGANVLTF. Written as DNA, the CDR3 is TGTGCCAGCAGCTTAGTAGCCCGGCGCAGAACTGGGGCCAACGTCCTGACTTTC.

The chain recombines TRBV9 with TRBJ2-1; D is possibly TRBD2 (6 bases). The CDR3 covers 17 residues. V lost 4 bases and J lost 8, with 25 bases in between. Germline lookup yields CDR1 SGDLS and CDR2 YYNGEE. CDR3 DNA sequence: TGTGCCAGCAGCCCTACCGTCGGGGGTAATTTGCGGCATGAGCAGTTCTTC. Its protein is CASSPTVGGNLRHEQFF.

The J gene is TRBJ1-1, the V gene TRBV11-2; D not resolved. Germline CDR1 is SGHAT and CDR2 is FQNNGV. Trimming stripped 5 bases from V and 4 bases from J, with 14 bases between. The CDR3 extends over 14 amino acids. The CDR3 DNA is TGTGCCAGCAGCCAAATTTTAAAAGGCACTGAAGCTTTCTTT. As protein: CASSQILKGTEAFF.

In DNA form, the CDR3 reads TGTGCCATCAGTGAGTCGGGACTAGCAGGGGATACGCAGTATTTT. Its translation is CAISESGLAGDTQYF. The rearrangement joins TRBV10-3 to TRBJ2-3; TRBD2 matches at 9 bases. This CDR3 has 15 amino acids. The junction had 4 bases not matched to a gene; V was cut back by 0 bases and J by 6 bases. The germline V gene encodes CDR1 ENHRY and CDR2 SYGVKD.

The gene calls are TRBV19 and TRBJ2-7; D is tentatively TRBD1 or TRBD2 (5 bases each). Per germline, CDR1 LNHDA and CDR2 SQIVND (reference sequence). The CDR3 runs 14 residues. Trimming took off 5 bases at V and 0 bases at J, with 11 bases between the two ends. The CDR3 DNA sequence: TGTGCCAGTAGTCCTTGGGACGGCTCCTACGAGCAGTACTTC. The encoded protein is CASSPWDGSYEQYF.

This chain links TRBV4-1 with TRBJ1-4; a possible D gene is TRBD1 (5 bases). Trimming pared 3 bases from V and 4 bases from J, leaving 9 bases between. The CDR3 is made up of 14 amino acids. Germline CDR1 MGHRA, CDR2 YSYEKL. CDR3 DNA sequence: TGCGCCAGCAGCCAGTCAGGGATTAATGAAAAACTGTTTTTT. The encoded protein is CASSQSGINEKLFF.

The rearrangement uses TRBV5-1 and TRBJ1-1; maybe TRBD1 (6 bases). Trimming removed 4 bases from V and 2 bases from J, with 15 bases in between. The V gene's germline CDR1 is SGHRS and CDR2 YFSETQ. The CDR3 has 15 amino acids. CDR3 loop: CASSHRGRGNTEAFF. The CDR3 DNA is TGCGCCAGCAGCCATCGGGGCAGGGGCAACACTGAAGCTTTCTTT.

The V gene is TRBV5-4, the J gene TRBJ1-2; D is unclear. The CDR3 consists of 12 residues. The V end was cut by 3 bases, the J end by 7 bases, with 10 bases between. Germline CDR1 and CDR2: SGHNT and YYREEE (reference sequence). CDR3 in amino acids: CASSSDPFGYTF. CDR3 in DNA: TGTGCCAGCAGCTCAGACCCTTTTGGCTACACCTTC.

The chain carries TRBV7-9 and TRBJ1-5, with 8 bases fitting TRBD1. J lost 3 bases, V lost 1 base, and 2 bases had no gene match. The CDR3 sequence is 15 residues long. Germline loops: CDR1 SEHNR, CDR2 FQNEAQ (reference sequence). CDR3 region: CASSLDRGDNQPQHF. The CDR3 coding sequence is TGTGCCAGCAGCTTAGACAGGGGGGACAATCAGCCCCAGCATTTT. The full variable domain, completed using reference TRBV7-9 and TRBJ1-5, is DTGVSQNPRHKITKRGQNVTFRCDPISEHNRLYWYRQTLGQGPEFLTYFQNEAQLEKSRLLSDRFSAERPKGSFSTLEIQRTEQGDSAMYLCASSLDRGDNQPQHFGDGTRLSIL.

This clone was counted between two and nine times. This sequence joins TRBV5-6 and TRBJ2-2; D gene ambiguous. Germline values: CDR1 SGHDT, CDR2 YYEEEE. The CDR3 runs 13 residues. Trimming pared 3 bases from V and 5 bases from J, leaving 8 bases between. CDR3 loop: CASSYSVTGELFF. CDR3 DNA: TGTGCCAGCAGCTATTCAGTTACCGGGGAGCTGTTTTTT.

The chain couples TRBV18 to TRBJ2-7; D is unclear. Germline V gives CDR1 KGHSH, CDR2 LQKENI. This CDR3 is built from 15 residues. The germline V and J ends were trimmed by 3 bases and 0 bases, with 12 bases remaining between them. CDR3 DNA: TGTGCCAGCTCACCGAGGCCAGGTCGCTCCTACGAGCAGTACTTC. Translating gives CASSPRPGRSYEQYF.

This clone has a single count. The genes are TRBV6-1 and TRBJ1-4, with D possibly matching TRBD1 (5 bases). V was pared by 7 bases and J by 3 bases, with 15 bases between. The germline gives CDR1 MNHNS, CDR2 SASEGT. The CDR3 is 15 amino acids. The CDR3 sequence: CASKPLRGSNEKLFF. The CDR3 DNA reads TGTGCCAGCAAACCGTTGAGGGGATCTAATGAAAAACTGTTTTTT.

This chain joins TRBV19 and TRBJ2-1, with 10 bases lining up with TRBD1. Germline-derived CDR1 and CDR2 are LNHDA and SQIVND (reference sequence). This CDR3 has 15 amino acids. Trimming removed 0 bases from V and 9 bases from J; junction bases left unmatched: 5. The CDR3 loop is CASSIEGTGASEQFF. Here the CDR3 DNA reads TGTGCCAGTAGTATAGAAGGGACAGGGGCGAGTGAGCAGTTCTTC. Complete variable domain (other parts from reference TRBV19 and TRBJ2-1): DGGITQSPKYLFRKEGQNVTLSCEQNLNHDAMYWYRQDPGQGLRLIYYSQIVNDFQKGDIAEGYSVSREKKESFPLTVTSAQKNPTAFYLCASSIEGTGASEQFFGPGTRLTVL.

The V gene is TRBV28, the J gene TRBJ1-2; D might be TRBD1 (5 bases). Trimming cost V 1 base and J 8 bases, with 17 bases left between them. The CDR3 length is 15 residues. Germline V gives CDR1 MDHEN, CDR2 SYDVKM. CDR3 sequence (DNA): TGTGCCAGCAGTTTATCCGGGGCATTATTGTCGGGCTACACCTTC. As protein: CASSLSGALLSGYTF.

This rearrangement joins TRBV20-1 to TRBJ1-2; no clear D. With 0 bases removed from V and 7 bases from J, the gap between germline ends came to 6 bases. The germline CDR1 and CDR2 sequences are DFQATT and SNEGSKA (reference sequence). The CDR3 runs to 11 residues. The CDR3 region is CSAREEAGYTF. The CDR3 coding sequence is TGCAGTGCTAGAGAAGAGGCTGGCTACACCTTC.

The CDR3 is CASRPGTSGTYEQYF. Written as DNA, the CDR3 is TGTGCCAGCAGGCCAGGGACTAGCGGGACCTACGAGCAGTACTTC. The rearrangement uses TRBV27 and TRBJ2-7; 13 bases align to TRBD2. V shed 6 bases, J shed 2 bases, and the junction held 4 bases outside the gene matches. This CDR3 is 15 amino acids long. CDR1 and CDR2 from the germline V gene are MNHEY and SMNVEV (reference sequence).

CDR3 DNA sequence: TGCAGCGTTGAAGACTATGGCTACACCTTC. This sequence encodes CSVEDYGYTF. V gene TRBV29-1 combines with J gene TRBJ1-2; D remains ambiguous. Germline CDR1 reads SQVTM; CDR2 reads ANQGSEA. This CDR3 comprises 10 residues. V was shortened by 0 bases and J by 4 bases, with 0 bases between the two germline ends.

This chain uses TRBV7-8 with TRBJ2-1; D is undetermined. CDR1 SGHVS and CDR2 FQNEAQ come from the germline V gene. This CDR3 comprises 14 residues. Trimming left V 5 bases short and J 4 bases short, with 12 bases between. The CDR3 spells CASSPQATYNEQFF. The CDR3, as DNA: TGTGCCAGCAGCCCCCAAGCCACGTACAATGAGCAGTTCTTC.

This CDR3 is CASSRQGDYGYTF. CDR3 DNA: TGTGCCAGCAGCCGACAGGGGGACTATGGCTACACCTTC. V usage is TRBV2 and J usage is TRBJ1-2; 9 positions agree with TRBD1. Germline CDR1 reads SNHLY; CDR2 reads FYNNEI. The length of the CDR3 is 13 residues. With 6 bases clipped from V and 3 bases from J, the junction kept 2 bases outside the gene matches.

The chain joins TRBV28 to TRBJ2-7; D might be TRBD1 or TRBD2, each matching 6 bases. Germline V gene sequence: CDR1 MDHEN, CDR2 SYDVKM. Trimming took 0 bases from V and 3 from J, leaving 9 bases between them. CDR3 length: 14 amino acids. The CDR3 sequence: CASSLWRGVYEQYF. In DNA, the CDR3 is TGTGCCAGCAGTTTATGGAGGGGGGTCTACGAGCAGTACTTC. Full variable domain (remainder filled in from reference TRBV28 and TRBJ2-7): DVKVTQSSRYLVKRTGEKVFLECVQDMDHENMFWYRQDPGLGLRLIYFSYDVKMKEKGDIPEGYSVSREKKERFSLILESASTNQTSMYLCASSLWRGVYEQYFGPGTRLTVT.

The chain has TRBV6-4 and TRBJ2-7, with 12 bases aligning to TRBD2. Germline-derived CDR1 and CDR2 are MRHNA and SNTAGT. Trimming took 3 bases from V and 3 from J; bases not matched to a gene: 3. This CDR3 region has 15 residues. The CDR3 sequence is CASSELAGGNYEQYF. The CDR3 DNA reads as TGTGCCAGCAGTGAGCTAGCGGGAGGGAACTACGAGCAGTACTTC.

The V gene is TRBV5-4, the J gene TRBJ1-3, with 10 bases lining up with TRBD1. This CDR3 is 16 amino acids long. Germline V gives CDR1 SGHNT, CDR2 YYREEE (reference sequence). The V and J ends lost 0 bases and 4 bases, in that order; junction bases with no gene match: 4. The CDR3: CASSLGQGAAGNTIYF. The CDR3 DNA is TGTGCCAGCAGCTTGGGACAGGGGGCGGCCGGAAACACCATATATTTT. Looking up the rest from reference TRBV5-4 and TRBJ1-3 gives the full variable domain: ETGVTQSPTHLIKTRGQQVTLRCSSQSGHNTVSWYQQALGQGPQFIFQYYREEENGRGNFPPRFSGLQFPNYSSELNVNALELDDSALYLCASSLGQGAAGNTIYFGEGSWLTVV.

This sequence joins TRBV30 and TRBJ2-1, with D perhaps TRBD1 or TRBD2 (6 bases each). The CDR3 is 15 amino acids. V lost 5 bases and J 0 bases, leaving 14 bases between the germline ends. Germline-derived CDR1 and CDR2 are GTSNPN and SVGIG (reference sequence). The DNA for the CDR3 is TGTGCCTGGGTACGGGGGCGCAGCTCCTACAATGAGCAGTTCTTC. It specifies CAWVRGRSSYNEQFF.

This clone turned up a few times. This chain connects TRBV5-1 to TRBJ1-1, with D perhaps TRBD1 (5 bases). This CDR3 is built from 16 residues. Deletions cut 1 base from V and 1 base from J, with 14 bases between. Germline-derived CDR1 and CDR2 are SGHRS and YFSETQ. This CDR3 reads CASSLQGGVANTEAFF. CDR3 nucleotides: TGCGCCAGCAGCTTGCAGGGAGGGGTCGCGAACACTGAAGCTTTCTTT.